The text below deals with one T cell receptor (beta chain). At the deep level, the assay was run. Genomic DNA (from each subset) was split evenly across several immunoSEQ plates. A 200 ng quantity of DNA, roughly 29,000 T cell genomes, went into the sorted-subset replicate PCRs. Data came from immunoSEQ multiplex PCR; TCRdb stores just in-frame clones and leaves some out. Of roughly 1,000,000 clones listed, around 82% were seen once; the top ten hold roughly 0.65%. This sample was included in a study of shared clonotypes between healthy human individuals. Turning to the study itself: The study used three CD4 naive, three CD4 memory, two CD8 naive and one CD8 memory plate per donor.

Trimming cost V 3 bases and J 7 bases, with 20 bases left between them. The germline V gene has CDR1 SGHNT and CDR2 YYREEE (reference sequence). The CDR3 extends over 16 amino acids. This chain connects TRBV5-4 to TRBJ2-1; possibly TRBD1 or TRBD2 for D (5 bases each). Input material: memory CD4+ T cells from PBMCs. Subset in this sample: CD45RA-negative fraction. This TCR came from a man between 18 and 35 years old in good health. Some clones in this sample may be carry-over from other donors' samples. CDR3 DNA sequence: TGTGCCAGCAGCTCCAAAACGGGGCTGGAAAAGAATGAGCAGTTCTTC. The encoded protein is CASSSKTGLEKNEQFF.